Below are 13 T cell receptor beta chains sequenced from a single sample in a study of control samples from healthy donors and cancer patients. The table came from immunoSEQ multiplex PCR; TCRdb's copy has only in-frame clones and leaves some out. The data contain over 110,000 clones, over 85% of them singletons. Sequencing was performed on blood. These receptor sequences come from a man aged 25 to 40 in good health.

The rearrangement uses TRBV6-5 and TRBJ2-5; D is ambiguous. The CDR3 has 13 amino acids. Germline V gives CDR1 MNHEY, CDR2 SVGAGI. V lost 6 bases and J lost 1, with 9 bases in between. CDR3 in DNA: TGTGCCAGCAGCGACGGAATCCAAGAGACCCAGTACTTC. Encoded protein: CASSDGIQETQYF.

This chain connects TRBV25-1 to TRBJ1-6; the D gene is possibly TRBD1 (6 bases). This CDR3 spans 12 amino acids. V was pared by 6 bases and J by 13 bases, with 13 bases between. Germline CDR1 reads MGHDK; CDR2 reads SYGVNS. Written as DNA, the CDR3 is TGTGCCAGCAGGGAAACAGGGTTCCCCCTCCACTTT. Its protein product is CASRETGFPLHF.

This clone was counted once. The V gene is TRBV13, the J gene TRBJ2-7; TRBD2 agrees at 8 bases. CDR1 and CDR2 from the germline V gene are PRHDT and FYEKMQ (reference sequence). This CDR3 has 14 amino acids. The J segment lost 5 bases and the V segment lost 3 bases, leaving 6 bases of the junction unmatched. The CDR3 nucleotides are TGTGCCAGCAGCTTGGGCGGGAGGTGGGACGAGCAGTACTTC. Protein sequence: CASSLGGRWDEQYF. Full variable domain (remainder filled in from reference TRBV13 and TRBJ2-7): AAGVIQSPRHLIKEKRETATLKCYPIPRHDTVYWYQQGPGQDPQFLISFYEKMQSDKGSIPDRFSAQQFSDYHSELNMSSLELGDSALYFCASSLGGRWDEQYFGPGTRLTVT.

CDR3 in DNA: TGTGCCAGCAGCAAGCGGGGTAATGAAAAACTGTTTTTT. It translates to CASSKRGNEKLFF. The chain couples TRBV12-3 or TRBV12-4 to TRBJ1-4; D gene uncertain. This CDR3 comprises 13 residues. V was clipped by 6 bases and J by 4 bases, with 9 bases between them.

V gene TRBV4-1 combines with J gene TRBJ2-3; unclear D gene. Germline V lookup: CDR1 MGHRA, CDR2 YSYEKL. V lost 0 bases and J lost 0, with 10 bases in between. CDR3 size: 16 residues. The CDR3 protein is CASSQDGWGSTDTQYF. CDR3 sequence (DNA): TGCGCCAGCAGCCAAGATGGATGGGGAAGCACAGATACGCAGTATTTT.

The V gene is TRBV30, the J gene TRBJ1-2; 10 bases align to TRBD1. The V segment lost 3 bases and the J segment 11 bases; nucleotides outside the gene matches: 3. This CDR3 region has 11 residues. Germline CDR1 reads GTSNPN; CDR2 reads SVGIG (reference sequence). DNA of the CDR3: TGTGCCTGGAGGCTGGGACAGGGGTACACCTTC. It translates to CAWRLGQGYTF.

This chain links TRBV25-1 with TRBJ2-1, with D tentatively TRBD2 (6 bases). Germline V gene lookup returns CDR1 MGHDK and CDR2 SYGVNS. The CDR3 runs to 15 residues. Trimming left V 4 bases short and J 1 base short, with 11 bases between. The CDR3 DNA reads as TGTGCCAGCAGTGGCGGGACTTTTTCCTACAATGAGCAGTTCTTC. Translated: CASSGGTFSYNEQFF.

The chain has TRBV13 and TRBJ2-3; possibly TRBD2 for D (5 bases). The CDR3 is 15 residues long. The V end was cut by 5 bases, the J end by 6 bases, with 18 bases between. Germline CDR1 is PRHDT and CDR2 is FYEKMQ (reference sequence). CDR3 region: CASSPVNSEEDTQYF. In DNA form, the CDR3 reads TGTGCCAGCAGCCCAGTGAATAGCGAGGAGGATACGCAGTATTTT.

The chain has TRBV4-1 and TRBJ1-2; 9 nucleotides match TRBD1. V was clipped by 4 bases and J by 2 bases; unmatched bases: 5. The CDR3 runs 15 residues. The germline CDR1 and CDR2 sequences are MGHRA and YSYEKL. The CDR3 sequence is CASSPRDRVNYGYTF. The CDR3 coding sequence is TGCGCCAGCAGCCCCAGGGACAGGGTCAACTATGGCTACACCTTC.

J is TRBJ1-2 and V is TRBV2, with 8 positions matching TRBD1. The germline V gene encodes CDR1 SNHLY and CDR2 FYNNEI. V gave up 5 bases and J gave up 1 base; unmatched junction bases: 15. The CDR3 extends over 18 amino acids. The DNA for the CDR3 is TGTGCCAGCAGTCCAACAGGGGGGCAAATTAGGAATAACTATGGCTACACCTTC. The encoded protein is CASSPTGGQIRNNYGYTF.

This clone was recorded once. This chain connects TRBV5-4 to TRBJ2-5; the match to TRBD2 covers 12 bases. CDR1 and CDR2 from the germline V gene are SGHNT and YYREEE (reference sequence). Trimming removed 3 bases from V and 7 bases from J; junction bases left unmatched: 16. CDR3 length equals 18 residues. CDR3: CASSSTGTSGWGVGTQYF. The DNA for the CDR3 is TGTGCCAGCAGCTCCACCGGGACTAGCGGGTGGGGCGTTGGGACCCAGTACTTC.

The chain carries TRBV2 and TRBJ1-2, with D possibly matching TRBD1 (6 bases). The CDR3 is 14 amino acids. Trimming stripped 7 bases from V and 3 bases from J, with 15 bases between. CDR1 and CDR2 (germline): SNHLY, FYNNEI. The CDR3 sequence: CASTDGGAYYGYTF. CDR3 nucleotide sequence: TGTGCCAGCACCGACGGGGGGGCGTACTATGGCTACACCTTC.

This clone was detected once. V usage is TRBV28 and J usage is TRBJ1-1, with D perhaps matching TRBD1 (5 bases). Germline values: CDR1 MDHEN, CDR2 SYDVKM. The CDR3 spans 16 residues. V was trimmed by 6 bases and J by 0 bases, leaving 17 bases between them. This CDR3 is CASSLRDLVMNTEAFF. Here the CDR3 DNA reads TGTGCCAGCAGCCTTAGGGACCTCGTCATGAACACTGAAGCTTTCTTT.